This T cell receptor (beta chain) derives from a study of T cell responses to AZD1222 COVID-19 vaccine. General observations from the study: No repertoire was sampled before or during the peak T cell response, only after it. White British ancestry dominated among donors, who included more females, and clonal diversity was possibly underestimated. Once two AZD1222 doses were given, Spike-specific TCR breadth and depth went up.

Combined were second doses at about 4 or about 12 weeks. The germline gives CDR1 MDHEN, CDR2 SYDVKM. Trimming at V came to 3 bases and at J to 5 bases, leaving 7 bases not matched to a gene. CDR3 length equals 14 residues. For this clone: Its cognate antigen is unknown.

Assay: immunoSEQ multiplex PCR; the TCRdb copy retains only in-frame clones and omits some. The sample yields about 120,000 clones, around 89% seen once. This TCR derives from an adult who received the AZD1222 COVID-19 vaccine. The starting material was peripheral blood, obtained 28 days after the second AZD1222 dose. The chain joins TRBV28 to TRBJ2-7; TRBD2 matches 7 bases. The CDR3 bases are TGTGCCAGCAGTTTTCCCGGGGGGAGAAACGAGCAGTACTTC. Encoded protein: CASSFPGGRNEQYF.